The entry below describes one T cell receptor (beta chain). What this receptor recognizes is not known. No base-level quality is on record; no much larger clone is a single base apart. Libraries were constructed by 5' RACE. The sequencing machine was an Illumina HiSeq 2500. A second roughly 7 to 12 cycle PCR used a sample-barcoded 5' primer and a J-beta primer mix. A template-switch 5' adaptor carrying 12 random nucleotides introduced a unique molecular identifier onto each TCR beta cDNA molecule. At least 3 million CDR3-containing paired-end reads were obtained from each sample. First-strand cDNA synthesis was performed from all RNA using the Mint cDNA synthesis kit, with priming by a TRBC-specific oligonucleotide. Following uracil-DNA glycosylase treatment, all cDNA underwent a first 18-cycle PCR with the universal primers M1SS and BC2_uni_R. The paper's processing steps were these. For normalization, 1 million high-quality reads were randomly selected from each sample, with every read carrying a distinct molecular identifier. Reads sharing molecular identifiers were discarded rather than binned into consensus sequences. MiTCR, set to a Q25 quality threshold and the strictest error-elimination algorithm, was used for CDR3 identification, clonotype clustering and error correction. A nonparametric unseen species model with Euler transformation was used to estimate lower-bound total TCR beta diversity. TCRdb trimmed the raw reads at Q25, called clones with MiXCR and kept productive beta chains. Rows matching on CDR3 protein sequence are summarized as one entry with the most common DNA and genes. TCRdb, not the original authors, processed these V and J calls. This sample holds fewer than 950,000 distinct CDR3 sequences; about 55% were observed only once. About 42% of the sample lies in the top ten.

The data are from a study of blood T cells in healthy people across ages (dated by TCRdb to the mid-2010s). Some background on the complete study: In model experiments, roughly one uniquely barcoded TCR beta cDNA molecule per two T cells was captured by template switching. The study measured age-related changes in TCR beta repertoire diversity using deep sequencing normalized with unique cDNA molecular identifiers. The donors were divided into four age groups: young (average around 15 years), middle-aged (about 39), aged (roughly 66) and long-lived (nearly 85). Donors of different ages were randomly distributed across sequencing lanes to avoid experimental bias. Using the same blood draw, the study looked at two additional independent replicas of 1 million unique cDNA reads for two donors, one aged 18 to 30 and the other aged 80 or older.

The trim is 0 bases for V and 8 bases for J, with a gap of 13 bases between the germline ends. From a lookup of the germline V gene, CDR1 and CDR2 are LGHNA and YNFKEQ. The CDR3 starts with the cysteine, ends with the phenylalanine, and has 14 residues. Only the CDR3 region is kept as DNA, spanning 42 bases read in frame from base 1. Here is what the overall study found, with its caveats: Observed TCR beta diversity per million T cells fell roughly linearly with age, and a significant reduction was already apparent by age around 36. The percentage of naive T cells measured by flow cytometry correlated strongly with observed TCR beta diversity. Conclusive comparison of naive and antigen-experienced compartments was prevented by the profiling of bulk unsorted PBMCs. Because donor CMV infection status was unknown, age-related changes in expanded clonotypes were potentially confounded. Compared with the aged group, more naive CD4+ T cells, fewer expanded clones and increased TCR diversity were shown by the long-lived group, suggesting age selection. Estimates of total diversity based on one million sequenced T cells were considered lower bounds and underestimates.

The donors were under 40 Caucasian individuals from Russia, aged 6 to 90 years, who were systemically healthy. Around 10 milliliters of peripheral blood were collected from each donor into EDTA-treated Vacutainer tubes. Ficoll-Paque density-gradient centrifugation was used to isolate PBMCs, with at least 6 million per sample. Total RNA was extracted from PBMCs with Trizol reagent, with at least 6 micrograms obtained per sample. For every donor, flow cytometry on a PBMC aliquot measured the percentage of naive CD45RAhigh/CD27high T cells. The rearranged chain carries TRBV4-2 and TRBJ1-2; TRBD1 is a weak D gene call, 5 bases matching. This receptor was taken from a man aged 80 or over in good health. The sequenced material came from blood. The nucleotide sequence reads as follows: TGTGCCAGCAGCCAAGAACCCTCAGGGACCGGCTACACCTTC. Translated, it gives CASSQEPSGTGYTF.